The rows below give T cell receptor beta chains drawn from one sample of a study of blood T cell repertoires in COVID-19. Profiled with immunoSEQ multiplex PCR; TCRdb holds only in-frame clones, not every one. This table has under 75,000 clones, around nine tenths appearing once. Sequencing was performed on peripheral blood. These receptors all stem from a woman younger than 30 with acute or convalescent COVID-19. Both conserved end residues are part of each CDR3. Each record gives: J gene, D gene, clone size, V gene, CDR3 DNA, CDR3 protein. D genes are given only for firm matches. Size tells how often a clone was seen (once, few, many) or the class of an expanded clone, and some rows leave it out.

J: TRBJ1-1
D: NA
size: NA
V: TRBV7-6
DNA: TGTGCCAGCAGCTTAGAATATGAAGCTTTCTTT
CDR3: CASSLEYEAFF

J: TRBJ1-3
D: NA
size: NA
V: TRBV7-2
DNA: TGTGCCAGCAGCCAATCCACAGGAATCTCTGGAAACACCATATATTTT
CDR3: CASSQSTGISGNTIYF

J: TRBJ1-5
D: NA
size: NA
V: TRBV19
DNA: TGTGCCAGTAGTGCAAATACAGGGATAGGCCAGCCCCAGCATTTT
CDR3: CASSANTGIGQPQHF

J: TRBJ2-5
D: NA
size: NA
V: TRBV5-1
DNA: TGCGCCAGCAGCTTGGCGTCGGTAGAAGAGACCCAGTACTTC
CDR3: CASSLASVEETQYF

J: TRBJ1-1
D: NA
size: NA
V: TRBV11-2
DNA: TGTGCCAGCAGCTTAGGGGTGGGGGCCTTGGCTTTCTTT
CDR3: CASSLGVGALAFF

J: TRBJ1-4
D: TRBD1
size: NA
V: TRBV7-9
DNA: TGTGCCAGCAGCGACCCGGGACAGGGGAAGGCTAATGAAAAACTGTTTTTT
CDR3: CASSDPGQGKANEKLFF

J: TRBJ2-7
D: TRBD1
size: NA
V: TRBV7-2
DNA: TGTGCCAGCAGCTTAGTGGGGACAGCCGGATACGAGCAGTACTTC
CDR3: CASSLVGTAGYEQYF

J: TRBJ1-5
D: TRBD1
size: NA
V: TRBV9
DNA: TGTGCCAGCAGCGTAGGGACAGGGCACAATCAGCCCCAGCATTTT
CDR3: CASSVGTGHNQPQHF

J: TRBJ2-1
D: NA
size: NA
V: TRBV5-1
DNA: TGCGCCAGCAGCTTCCCCCCTTACAATGAGCAGTTCTTC
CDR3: CASSFPPYNEQFF

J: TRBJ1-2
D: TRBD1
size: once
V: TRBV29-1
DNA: TGCAGCGTTGCATCCGGGACAGGGGTCGGTGGCTACACCTTC
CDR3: CSVASGTGVGGYTF

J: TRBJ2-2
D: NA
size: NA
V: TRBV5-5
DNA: TGTGCCAGCAGCCTTCTCCGGGGGTCCAACACCGGGGAGCTGTTTTTT
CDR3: CASSLLRGSNTGELFF

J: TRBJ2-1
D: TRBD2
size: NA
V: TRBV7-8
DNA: TGTGCCAGCAGCTTAGTACTAGCGGGGTGGAATGAGCAGTTCTTC
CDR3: CASSLVLAGWNEQFF

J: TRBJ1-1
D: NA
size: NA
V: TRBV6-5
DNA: TGTGCCAGCAGACCTCAGGGGTCAAAAGTAGAAGCTTTCTTT
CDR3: CASRPQGSKVEAFF

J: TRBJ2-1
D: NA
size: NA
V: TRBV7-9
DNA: TGTGCCAGCAGCTTAATTCTCGGCAGGGAATTTAACAATGAGCAGTTCTTC
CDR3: CASSLILGREFNNEQFF

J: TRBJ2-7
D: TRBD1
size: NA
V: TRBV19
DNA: TGTGCCAGTAGTATCGGGACAGGTCCCTTCTACGAGCAGTACTTC
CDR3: CASSIGTGPFYEQYF

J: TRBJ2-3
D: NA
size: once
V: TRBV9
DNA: TGTGCCAGCAGCGACCCAGAAGGACTCAGCACAGATACGCAGTATTTT
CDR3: CASSDPEGLSTDTQYF

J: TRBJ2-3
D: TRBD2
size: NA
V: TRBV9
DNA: TGTGCCAGCAGCGTAGGAAGCGGGGGAGCATCAGATACGCAGTATTTT
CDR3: CASSVGSGGASDTQYF

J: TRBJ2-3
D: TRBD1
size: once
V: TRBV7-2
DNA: TGTGCCAGCAGCAGACAGGGGGGTCCTAGCACAGATACGCAGTATTTT
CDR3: CASSRQGGPSTDTQYF

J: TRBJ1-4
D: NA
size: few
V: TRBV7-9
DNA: TGTGCCAGCAGCTTAAGCATAGGAACGGGGGAAAAACTGTTTTTT
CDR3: CASSLSIGTGEKLFF

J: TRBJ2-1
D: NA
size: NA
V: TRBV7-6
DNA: TGTGCCAGCAGCTTAGACAGGGTGGATGAGCAGTTCTTC
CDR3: CASSLDRVDEQFF

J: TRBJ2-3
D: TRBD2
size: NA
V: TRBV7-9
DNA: TGTGCCAGCAGTGGGACCGGGACTAGCGGGAGGGGCACCACAGATACGCAGTATTTT
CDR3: CASSGTGTSGRGTTDTQYF

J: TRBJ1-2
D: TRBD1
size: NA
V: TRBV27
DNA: TGTGCCAGCCGGGGACAGGGGGCAAGGTATGGCTACACCTTC
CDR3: CASRGQGARYGYTF

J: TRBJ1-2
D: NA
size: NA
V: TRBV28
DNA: TGTGCCAGCAGGCCCGAATTCGCGCCTTCGTATGGCTACACCTTC
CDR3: CASRPEFAPSYGYTF

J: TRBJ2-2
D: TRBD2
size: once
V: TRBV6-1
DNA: TGTGCCAGCAGTGGGCCGTCTAGCGGGAGGGTAACCGGGGAGCTGTTTTTT
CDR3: CASSGPSSGRVTGELFF

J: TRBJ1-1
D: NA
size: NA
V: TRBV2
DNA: TGTGCCAGCAGTGAATGGCAGGAAGCTTTCTTT
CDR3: CASSEWQEAFF

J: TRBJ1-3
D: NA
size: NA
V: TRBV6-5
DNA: TGTGCCAGCAGTTACTCTTGGCTCTCTGGAAACACCATATATTTT
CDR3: CASSYSWLSGNTIYF

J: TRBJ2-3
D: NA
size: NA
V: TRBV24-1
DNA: TGTGCCCCCTCCCGGAAGGGGAGGCGATATTTT
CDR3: CAPSRKGRRYF

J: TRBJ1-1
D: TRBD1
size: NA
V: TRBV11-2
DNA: TGTGCCAGCAGCTTAGAGGGGACAGCGAACACTGAAGCTTTCTTT
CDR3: CASSLEGTANTEAFF

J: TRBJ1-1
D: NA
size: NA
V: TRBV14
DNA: TGTGCCAGCAGCCAATCTTTGAACACTGAAGCTTTCTTT
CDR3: CASSQSLNTEAFF

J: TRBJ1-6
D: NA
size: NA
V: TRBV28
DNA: TGTGCCAGCGGACAGCTAAATTCACCCCTCCACTTT
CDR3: CASGQLNSPLHF

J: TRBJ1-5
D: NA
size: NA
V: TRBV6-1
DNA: TGTGCCAGCAGTGAATGGACTCCAGCGAGCAATCAGCCCCAGCATTTT
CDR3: CASSEWTPASNQPQHF

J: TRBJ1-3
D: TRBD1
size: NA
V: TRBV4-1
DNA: TGCGCCAGCAGCCAAGACTCCGGGACAGGGGGCTCTGGAAACACCATATATTTT
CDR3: CASSQDSGTGGSGNTIYF

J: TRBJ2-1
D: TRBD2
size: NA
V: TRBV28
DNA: TGTGCCAGCGCGTTCATACTAGCGGGGGGGCACGGCTCCTACAATGAGCAGTTCTTC
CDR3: CASAFILAGGHGSYNEQFF